This entry concerns a single T cell receptor (beta chain). This clonotype was seen a handful of times. The antigen it recognizes is unknown. There are no base qualities to consult, and no much larger clone falls within one base. The donors were roughly 40 Caucasian individuals from Russia, aged 6 to 90 years, who were systemically healthy. Around 9.7 milliliters of peripheral blood were collected from each donor into EDTA-treated Vacutainer tubes. PBMCs were isolated by Ficoll-Paque density-gradient centrifugation, with at least 6.5 million obtained per sample. Trizol reagent was used to extract total RNA from PBMCs, with at least 5.5 micrograms per sample. The percentages of naive CD45RAhigh/CD27high T cells were determined by flow cytometry on a PBMC aliquot from every donor. Library generation was performed with 5' RACE. The data were produced on an Illumina HiSeq 2500. A second PCR of roughly 7 to 11 cycles was run with a J-beta primer mix and a sample-barcoded 5' primer. Each TCR beta cDNA molecule received a unique molecular identifier from a template-switch 5' adaptor carrying 12 random nucleotides. At least 3 million CDR3-containing paired-end reads were obtained from each sample. First-strand cDNA was synthesized from all RNA with the Mint cDNA synthesis kit, primed by a TRBC-specific oligonucleotide. Following uracil-DNA glycosylase treatment, a first 18-cycle PCR with universal primers M1SS and BC2_uni_R was performed on all cDNA. The paper's data handling went like this. For normalization, 1 million high-quality reads, each with a distinct molecular identifier, were randomly selected from each sample. Reads sharing molecular identifiers were discarded rather than binned into consensus sequences. MiTCR, run with a Q25 quality threshold and the strictest error-elimination algorithm, handled CDR3 identification, clonotype clustering and error correction. A nonparametric unseen species model with Euler transformation was used to estimate lower-bound total TCR beta diversity. Through fastp at Q25 and MiXCR, TCRdb rebuilt clones from the public reads, retaining in-frame beta chains. Rows merge per CDR3 protein into single entries with the most common DNA and genes. These V and J calls originate from TCRdb's pipeline instead of the authors' own analysis. Within this sample are 1.5 million to 1.9 million distinct CDR3 sequences, with roughly 43% of them counted one time only. About 4% of the sample is taken by the ten largest.

This record comes from a study of blood T cells in healthy people across ages (dated by TCRdb to the mid-2010s). Context from the whole study: In model experiments, roughly one uniquely barcoded TCR beta cDNA molecule per two T cells was captured by template switching. To avoid experimental bias, donors of different ages were randomly spread across the sequencing lanes. Four age groups were formed from the donors: young (average roughly 15 years), middle-aged (approximately 40), aged (around 62) and long-lived (approximately 78). To track age-related changes in TCR beta repertoire diversity, the study relied on deep sequencing normalized with unique cDNA molecular identifiers. The study analyzed two additional independent replicas of 1 million unique cDNA reads from the same blood draw for two donors, one aged 18 to 30 and one aged 80 or older. What the research found in general, with its limitations: Estimates of total diversity from one million sequenced T cells were regarded as lower bounds and underestimates. Because donor CMV infection status was unknown, age-related changes in expanded clonotypes were potentially confounded. As age increased, observed TCR beta diversity per million T cells dropped in a roughly linear way, and a significant reduction was already evident by age around 41. Bulk unsorted PBMC profiling prevented conclusive comparison of naive and antigen-experienced compartments. Observed TCR beta diversity correlated strongly with the percentage of naive T cells measured by flow cytometry. The long-lived group showed more naive CD4+ T cells, fewer expanded clones and increased TCR diversity than the aged group, suggesting age selection.

The TCR sequence derives from a woman aged 18-29 years in good health. Sequenced material: blood.

At the DNA level, the sequence is TGTGCTAGTGCCCTGGACGGCCCACAAGAGACCCAGTACTTC. The resulting protein is CASALDGPQETQYF. The receptor chain draws on TRBV12-5 and TRBJ2-5; no confident D gene assignment can be made. The germline V gene sets CDR1 to LGHNT and CDR2 to FRNRAP. V and J are truncated by 7 bases and 2 bases respectively, leaving an intervening sequence of 14 bases. The CDR3 contains 14 residues, cysteine and phenylalanine counted. Left in the record is the CDR3 DNA by itself, 42 bases read in frame from the first base.